The 10 T cell receptor beta chains presented below share a single source sample, sequenced in a study of shared clonotypes between healthy human individuals (dated by TCRdb to 2020 to 2021). The method behind the library was the immunoSEQ multiplex PCR assay. TCRdb provides this immuneACCESS table in a form limited to in-frame rearrangements. Some clones are lacking; in checked studies, under half of them reflect an unresolved V gene, and why the rest are absent is not known. The sample data list roughly 2,500,000 clones, and approximately 94% of these were observed just once. The top ten hold approximately 0.37% of the sample. Sequenced: naive CD4+ T cells from PBMCs. The intended sense of this specimen's cell subset or site label: CD45RA+ positively selected. These receptors were taken from a man aged 18 to 29 in good health. Some clones in this sample may be carry-over from other donors' samples.

The gene calls are TRBV28 and TRBJ1-2, with D maybe TRBD1 (6 bases). V was trimmed by 2 bases and J by 4 bases, leaving 17 bases between them. The CDR3 has 16 amino acids. Looked up from germline, CDR1 is MDHEN and CDR2 is SYDVKM. The chain's CDR3 is CASSLAGQGTVYGYTF. The CDR3 nucleotides are TGTGCCAGCAGTTTAGCGGGGCAGGGGACCGTCTATGGCTACACCTTC.

CDR3 in amino acids: CASSFSLGVNEQFF. The CDR3 DNA sequence: TGTGCCAGCAGTTTTTCGTTAGGGGTCAATGAGCAGTTCTTC. V is TRBV28 and J is TRBJ2-1; maybe TRBD1 (5 bases). The V and J ends lost 3 bases and 6 bases respectively, with 12 bases between them. Per the germline V gene, CDR1 is MDHEN and CDR2 is SYDVKM. The CDR3 spans 14 residues.

This clone has a single count. The chain uses TRBV6-1 and TRBJ1-2, with 8 bases fitting TRBD1. V was pared by 3 bases and J by 3 bases, with 12 bases of the junction left unmatched. CDR1 and CDR2 from the germline V gene are MNHNS and SASEGT. The CDR3 contains 17 residues. In DNA, the CDR3 is TGTGCCAGCAGTGAGCGCAGGGGGCGGGCAAAAGACTATGGCTACACCTTC. Translating gives CASSERRGRAKDYGYTF.

With regard to this clone: Different DNA sequences within this sample yield the same CDR3. This chain uses TRBV28 with TRBJ2-5; the D is unclear. V was trimmed by 5 bases and J by 1 base, leaving 5 bases between them. From germline, CDR1 is MDHEN and CDR2 SYDVKM. The CDR3 contains 12 residues. The CDR3 nucleotides read TGTGCCAGCAGTAGAACCCAAGAGACCCAGTACTTC. Translating it yields CASSRTQETQYF.

V is TRBV7-6 and J is TRBJ2-7; 11 bases are a match to TRBD1. Per germline, CDR1 SGHVS and CDR2 FNYEAQ. The CDR3 runs 14 residues. The V and J ends lost 4 bases and 6 bases, in that order; junction bases with no gene match: 5. This chain's CDR3 is CASSSGQGAFEQYF. CDR3 DNA sequence: TGTGCCAGCAGCTCCGGACAGGGGGCATTCGAGCAGTACTTC.

The chain is built from TRBV6-1 and TRBJ2-1; no definite D call. Germline assignment: CDR1 MNHNS and CDR2 SASEGT. The CDR3 has 13 amino acids. Trimming stripped 2 bases from V and 4 bases from J, with 6 bases between. This CDR3 reads CASSEYFYNEQFF. Written as DNA, the CDR3 is TGTGCCAGCAGTGAATATTTTTACAATGAGCAGTTCTTC.

The chain combines TRBV7-2 with TRBJ1-1; D might be TRBD1 (5 bases). The germline CDR1 and CDR2 sequences are SGHTA and FQGNSA. The CDR3 totals 15 residues. V was trimmed by 5 bases and J by 2 bases, leaving 15 bases between them. The CDR3 sequence is CASSPLGRGNTEAFF. In DNA, the CDR3 is TGTGCCAGCAGCCCCTTAGGGAGGGGTAACACTGAAGCTTTCTTT. The entire variable domain, with the rest obtained from reference TRBV7-2 and TRBJ1-1, is as follows: GAGVSQSPSNKVTEKGKDVELRCDPISGHTALYWYRQSLGQGLEFLIYFQGNSAPDKSGLPSDRFSAERTGGSVSTLTIQRTQQEDSAVYLCASSPLGRGNTEAFFGQGTRLTVV.

The chain joins TRBV2 to TRBJ1-4, with D hard to call. V lost 6 bases to trimming and J lost 5 bases, with 16 bases between them. Germline CDR1 SNHLY, CDR2 FYNNEI. This CDR3 is built from 15 residues. CDR3 loop: CASSPTGSSNEKLFF. The DNA for the CDR3 is TGTGCCAGCAGCCCCACGGGGTCCTCAAATGAAAAACTGTTTTTT.

J is TRBJ2-2 and V is TRBV19, with a weak D call TRBD1 (6 bases). There are 14 residues in the CDR3. CDR1 is LNHDA, CDR2 SQIVND, per germline (reference sequence). V was clipped by 9 bases and J by 5 bases, with 16 bases between them. The CDR3 nucleotides are TGTGCCAGCATACCTACAGGGATGACCGGGGAGCTGTTTTTT. This codes for CASIPTGMTGELFF.

The V call is TRBV28, the J call TRBJ1-3; D unresolved. V gave up 6 bases and J gave up 0 bases, with 15 bases separating them. This CDR3 comprises 16 residues. Per germline, CDR1 MDHEN and CDR2 SYDVKM. CDR3 region: CASSSLYGSSGNTIYF. In DNA form, the CDR3 reads TGTGCCAGCAGCAGCCTGTACGGGAGCTCTGGAAACACCATATATTTT.